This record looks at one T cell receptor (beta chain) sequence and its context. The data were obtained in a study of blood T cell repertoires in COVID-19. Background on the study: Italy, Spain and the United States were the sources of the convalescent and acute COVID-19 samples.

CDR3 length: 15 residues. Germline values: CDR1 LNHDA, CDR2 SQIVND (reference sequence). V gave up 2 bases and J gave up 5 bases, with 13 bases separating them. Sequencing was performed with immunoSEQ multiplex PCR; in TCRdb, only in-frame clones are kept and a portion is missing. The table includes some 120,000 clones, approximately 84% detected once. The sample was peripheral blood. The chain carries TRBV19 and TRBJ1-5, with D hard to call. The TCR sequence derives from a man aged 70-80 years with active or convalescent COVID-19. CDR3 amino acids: CASSILSIMDQPQHF. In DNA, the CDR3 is TGTGCCAGTAGTATATTGAGTATTATGGATCAGCCCCAGCATTTT.